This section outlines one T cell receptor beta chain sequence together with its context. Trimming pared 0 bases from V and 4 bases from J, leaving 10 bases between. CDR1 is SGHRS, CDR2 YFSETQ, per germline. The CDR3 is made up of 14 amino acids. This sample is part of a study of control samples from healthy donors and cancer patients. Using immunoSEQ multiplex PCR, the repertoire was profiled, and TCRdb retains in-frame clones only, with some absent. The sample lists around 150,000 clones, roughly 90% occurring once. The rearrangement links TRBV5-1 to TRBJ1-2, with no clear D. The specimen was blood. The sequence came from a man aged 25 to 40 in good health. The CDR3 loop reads CASSLDLDIYGYTF. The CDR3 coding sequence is TGCGCCAGCAGCTTGGACTTAGACATCTATGGCTACACCTTC.